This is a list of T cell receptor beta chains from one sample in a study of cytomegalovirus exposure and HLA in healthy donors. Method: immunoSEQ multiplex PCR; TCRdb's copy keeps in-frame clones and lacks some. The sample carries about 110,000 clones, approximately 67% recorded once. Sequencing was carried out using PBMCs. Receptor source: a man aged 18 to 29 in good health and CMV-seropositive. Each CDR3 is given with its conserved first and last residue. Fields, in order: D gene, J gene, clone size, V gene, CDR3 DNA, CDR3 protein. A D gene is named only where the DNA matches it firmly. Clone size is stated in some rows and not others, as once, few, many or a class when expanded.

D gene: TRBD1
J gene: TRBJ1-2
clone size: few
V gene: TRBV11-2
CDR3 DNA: TGTGCCAGCAGCCGAGGGACAGGGGGATTGGAAAACTATGGCTACACCTTC
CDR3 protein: CASSRGTGGLENYGYTF

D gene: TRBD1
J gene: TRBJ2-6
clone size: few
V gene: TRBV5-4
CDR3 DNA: TGTGCCAGCAGCGCGCGAGGGGGCCTCGGGGCCAACGTCCTGACTTTC
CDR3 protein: CASSARGGLGANVLTF

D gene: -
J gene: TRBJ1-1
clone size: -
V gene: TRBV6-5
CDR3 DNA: TGTGCCAGCAGTGTCCGGGGAACTGAAGCTTTCTTT
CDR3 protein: CASSVRGTEAFF

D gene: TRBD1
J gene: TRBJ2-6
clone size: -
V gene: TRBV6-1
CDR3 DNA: TGTGCCAGCAGGACAGGGGGCGCTGGGGCCAACGTCCTGACTTTC
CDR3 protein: CASRTGGAGANVLTF

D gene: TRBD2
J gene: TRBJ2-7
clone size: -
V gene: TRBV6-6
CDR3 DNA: TGTGCCAGCAGTTGGGGACTAGCCCGCGAGCAGTACTTC
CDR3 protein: CASSWGLAREQYF

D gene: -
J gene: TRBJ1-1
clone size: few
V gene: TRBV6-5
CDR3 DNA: TGTGCCAGCAGTTCCGAGTACTCAGGGGTGACTGAAGCTTTCTTT
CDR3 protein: CASSSEYSGVTEAFF

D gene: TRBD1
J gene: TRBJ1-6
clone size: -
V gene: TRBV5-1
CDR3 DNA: TGCGCCAGCAGCGATAAGATACAGGGGATAGGTTCACCCCTCCACTTT
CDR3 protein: CASSDKIQGIGSPLHF

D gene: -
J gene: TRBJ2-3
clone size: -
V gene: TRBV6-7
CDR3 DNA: TGTGCCAGCAGTTACCCCTTCGGGTACGCAGATACGCAGTATTTT
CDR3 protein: CASSYPFGYADTQYF

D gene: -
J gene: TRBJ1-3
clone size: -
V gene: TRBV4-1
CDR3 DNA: TGCGCCAGCAGCCAAGAGGGGCCTATGTTTGGAAACACCATATATTTT
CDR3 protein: CASSQEGPMFGNTIYF

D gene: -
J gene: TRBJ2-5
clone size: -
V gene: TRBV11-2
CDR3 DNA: TGTGCCAGCAGCTTAGATGCGGGTTTTGGAGAGACCCAGTACTTC
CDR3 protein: CASSLDAGFGETQYF

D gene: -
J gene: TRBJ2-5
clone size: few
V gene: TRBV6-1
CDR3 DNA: TGTGCCAGCAGTCCCACCCCCGACAGAGAGACCCAGTACTTC
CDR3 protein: CASSPTPDRETQYF

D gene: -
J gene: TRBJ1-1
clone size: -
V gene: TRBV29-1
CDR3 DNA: TGCAGCGGGGGGGACACTGAAGCTTTCTTT
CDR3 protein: CSGGDTEAFF

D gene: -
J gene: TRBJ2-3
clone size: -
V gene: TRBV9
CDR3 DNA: TGTGCCAGCAGCGTTAGTCCAAGCACAGATACGCAGTATTTT
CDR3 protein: CASSVSPSTDTQYF